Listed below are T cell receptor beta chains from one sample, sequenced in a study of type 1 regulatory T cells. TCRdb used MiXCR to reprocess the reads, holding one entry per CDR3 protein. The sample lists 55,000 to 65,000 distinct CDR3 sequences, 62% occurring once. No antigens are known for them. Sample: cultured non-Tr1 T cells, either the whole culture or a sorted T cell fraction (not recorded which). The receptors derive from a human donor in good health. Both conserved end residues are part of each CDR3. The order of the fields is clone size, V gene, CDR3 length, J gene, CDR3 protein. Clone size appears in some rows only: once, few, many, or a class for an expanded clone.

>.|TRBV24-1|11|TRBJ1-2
CATSGRGGYTF
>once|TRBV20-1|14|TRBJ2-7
CSAELAGGSYEQYF
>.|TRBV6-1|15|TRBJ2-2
CASREGQANTGELFF
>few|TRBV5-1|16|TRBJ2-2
CASSLVTSGRPGELFF
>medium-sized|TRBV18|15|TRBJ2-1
CASSPLGTIGNEQFF
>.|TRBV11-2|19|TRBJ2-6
CASSPGPASGIAGANVLTF
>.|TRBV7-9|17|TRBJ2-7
CASSSASGTGSSYEQYF
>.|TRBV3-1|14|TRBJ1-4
CASSQTLTAEKLFF
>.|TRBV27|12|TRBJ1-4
CASSRTGEKLFF
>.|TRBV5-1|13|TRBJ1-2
CASSLTGWDGYTF
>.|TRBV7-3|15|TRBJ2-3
CASSLTRASGNTQYF
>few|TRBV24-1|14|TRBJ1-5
CATSEAKVNQPQHF
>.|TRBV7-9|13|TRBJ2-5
CASSSDRAETQYF
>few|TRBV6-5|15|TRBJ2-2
CASSSLAGGPGELFF
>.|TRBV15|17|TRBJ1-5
CATSPGQGQRSNQPQHF
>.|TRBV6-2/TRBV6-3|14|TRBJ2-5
CASSYRPERETQYF
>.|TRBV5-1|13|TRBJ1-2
CASSLDGKGRTRF
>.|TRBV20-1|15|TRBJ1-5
CSATRGQGPNQPQHF
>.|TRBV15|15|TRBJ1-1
CATSRDPRGGTEAFF
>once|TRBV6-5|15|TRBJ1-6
CASRPGTYPHSPLHF
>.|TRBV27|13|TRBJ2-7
CASSRRGSYEQYF
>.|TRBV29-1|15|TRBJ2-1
CSVEGGRSSYNEQFF
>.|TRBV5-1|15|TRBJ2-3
CASSLGQGPADTQYF
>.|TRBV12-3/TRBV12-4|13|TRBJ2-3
CASSQQSTDTQYF
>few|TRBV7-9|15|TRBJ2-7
CASSLVPGGAYEQYF
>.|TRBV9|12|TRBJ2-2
CASSHSSGELFF
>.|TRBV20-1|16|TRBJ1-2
CSASGGQFTANYGYTF
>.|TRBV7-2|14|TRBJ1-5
CASSLGQINQPQHF
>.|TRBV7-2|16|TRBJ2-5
CASSLGVGVGQETQYF